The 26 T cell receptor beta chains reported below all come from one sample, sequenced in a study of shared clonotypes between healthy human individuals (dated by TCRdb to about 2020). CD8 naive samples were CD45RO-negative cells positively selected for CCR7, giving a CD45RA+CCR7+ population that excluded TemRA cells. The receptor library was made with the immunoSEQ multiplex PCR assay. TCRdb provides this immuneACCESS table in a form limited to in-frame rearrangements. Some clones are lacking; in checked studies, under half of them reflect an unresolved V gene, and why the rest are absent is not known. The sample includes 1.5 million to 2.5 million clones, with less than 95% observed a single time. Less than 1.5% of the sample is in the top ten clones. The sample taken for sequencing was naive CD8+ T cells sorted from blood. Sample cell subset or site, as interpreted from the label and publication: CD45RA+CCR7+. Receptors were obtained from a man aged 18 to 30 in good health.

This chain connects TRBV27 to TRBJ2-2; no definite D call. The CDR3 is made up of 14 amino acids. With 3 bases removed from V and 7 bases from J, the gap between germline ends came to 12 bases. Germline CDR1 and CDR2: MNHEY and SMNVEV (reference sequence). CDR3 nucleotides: TGTGCCAGCAGTTTGACCCCGCCCTACGGGGAGCTGTTTTTT. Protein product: CASSLTPPYGELFF.

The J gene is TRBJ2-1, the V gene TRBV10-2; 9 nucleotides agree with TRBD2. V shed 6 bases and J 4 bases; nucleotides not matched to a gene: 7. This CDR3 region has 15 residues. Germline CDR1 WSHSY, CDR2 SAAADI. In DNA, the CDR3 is TGCGCCAGCAGCAATAGCGGGGGAGAATACAATGAGCAGTTCTTC. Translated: CASSNSGGEYNEQFF.

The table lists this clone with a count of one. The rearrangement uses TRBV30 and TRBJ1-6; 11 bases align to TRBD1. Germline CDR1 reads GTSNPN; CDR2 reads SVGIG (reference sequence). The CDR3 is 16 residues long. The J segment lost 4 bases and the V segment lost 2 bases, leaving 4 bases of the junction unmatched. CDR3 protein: CAWSHGQGAYNSPLHF. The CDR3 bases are TGTGCCTGGAGTCATGGACAGGGGGCATATAATTCACCCCTCCACTTT.

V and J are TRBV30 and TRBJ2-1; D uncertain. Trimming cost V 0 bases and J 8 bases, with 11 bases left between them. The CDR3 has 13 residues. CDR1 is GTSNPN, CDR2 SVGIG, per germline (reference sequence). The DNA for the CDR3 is TGTGCCTGGAGTGTAGGCGCTGGGGATGAGCAGTTCTTC. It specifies CAWSVGAGDEQFF.

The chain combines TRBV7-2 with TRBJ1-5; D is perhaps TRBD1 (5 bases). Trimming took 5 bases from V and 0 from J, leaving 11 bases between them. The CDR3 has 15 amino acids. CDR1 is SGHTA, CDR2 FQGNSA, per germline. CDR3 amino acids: CASSVGGDSNQPQHF. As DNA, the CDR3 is TGTGCCAGCAGCGTCGGGGGGGATAGCAATCAGCCCCAGCATTTT.

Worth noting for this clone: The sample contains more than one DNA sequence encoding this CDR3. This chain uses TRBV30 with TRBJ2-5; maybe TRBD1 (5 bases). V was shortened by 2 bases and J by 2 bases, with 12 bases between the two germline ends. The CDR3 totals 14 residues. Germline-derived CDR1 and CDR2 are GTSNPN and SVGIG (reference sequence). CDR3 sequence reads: CAWSTGTGQETQYF. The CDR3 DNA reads TGTGCCTGGAGTACCGGCACAGGACAAGAGACCCAGTACTTC.

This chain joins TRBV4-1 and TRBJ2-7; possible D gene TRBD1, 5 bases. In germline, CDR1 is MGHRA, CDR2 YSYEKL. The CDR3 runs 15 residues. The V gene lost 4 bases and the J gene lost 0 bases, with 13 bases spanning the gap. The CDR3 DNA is TGCGCCAGCAGCCCTCTTCAGGGTAGCTCCTACGAGCAGTACTTC. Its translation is CASSPLQGSSYEQYF.

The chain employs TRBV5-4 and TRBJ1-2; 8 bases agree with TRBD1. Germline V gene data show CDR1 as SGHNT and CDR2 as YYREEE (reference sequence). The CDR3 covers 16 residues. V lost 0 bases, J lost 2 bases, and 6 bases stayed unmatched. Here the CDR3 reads CASSLDRGGSNYGYTF. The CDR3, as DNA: TGTGCCAGCAGCTTGGACAGGGGGGGTAGCAACTATGGCTACACCTTC.

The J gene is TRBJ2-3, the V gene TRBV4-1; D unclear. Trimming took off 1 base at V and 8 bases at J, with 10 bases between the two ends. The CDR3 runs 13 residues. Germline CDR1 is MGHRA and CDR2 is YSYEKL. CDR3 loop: CASSQGLSTTQYF. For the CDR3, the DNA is TGCGCCAGCAGCCAAGGCCTCTCTACTACGCAGTATTTT.

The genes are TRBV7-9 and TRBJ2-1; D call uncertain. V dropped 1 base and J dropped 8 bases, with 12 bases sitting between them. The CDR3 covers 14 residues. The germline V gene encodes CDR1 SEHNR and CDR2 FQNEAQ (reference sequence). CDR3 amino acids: CASSLDFGKDEQFF. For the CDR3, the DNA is TGTGCCAGCAGCTTAGATTTCGGTAAGGATGAGCAGTTCTTC.

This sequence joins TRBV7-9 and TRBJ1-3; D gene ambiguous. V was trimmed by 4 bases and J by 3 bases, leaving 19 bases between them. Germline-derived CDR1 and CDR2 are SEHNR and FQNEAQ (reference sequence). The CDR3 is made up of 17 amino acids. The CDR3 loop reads CASSSDRSEEDGNTIYF. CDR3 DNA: TGTGCCAGCAGCTCCGATCGGTCAGAGGAGGATGGAAACACCATATATTTT.

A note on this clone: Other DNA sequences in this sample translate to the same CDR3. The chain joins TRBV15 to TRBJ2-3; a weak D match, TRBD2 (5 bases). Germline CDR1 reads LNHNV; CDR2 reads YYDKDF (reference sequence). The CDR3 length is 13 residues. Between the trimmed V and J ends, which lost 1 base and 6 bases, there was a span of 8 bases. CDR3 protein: CATSRVGVDTQYF. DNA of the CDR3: TGTGCCACCAGCAGAGTGGGAGTGGATACGCAGTATTTT.

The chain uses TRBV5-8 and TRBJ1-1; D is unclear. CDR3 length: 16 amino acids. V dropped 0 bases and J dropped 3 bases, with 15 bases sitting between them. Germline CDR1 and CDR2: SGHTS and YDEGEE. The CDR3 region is CASSLGLTMMDTEAFF. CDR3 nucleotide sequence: TGTGCCAGCAGCTTGGGACTGACCATGATGGACACTGAAGCTTTCTTT. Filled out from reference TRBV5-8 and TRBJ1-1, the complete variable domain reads EAGVTQSPTHLIKTRGQQATLRCSPISGHTSVYWYQQALGLGLQFLLWYDEGEERNRGNFPPRFSGRQFPNYSSELNVNALELEDSALYLCASSLGLTMMDTEAFFGQGTRLTVV.

This CDR3 is CASSAPRERPGELFF. The CDR3 bases are TGTGCCAGCAGCGCCCCCAGGGAAAGGCCCGGGGAGCTGTTTTTT. The V call is TRBV6-6, the J call TRBJ2-2, with a weak D call TRBD1 (5 bases). The CDR3 covers 15 residues. In germline, CDR1 is MNHNY, CDR2 SVGAGI (reference sequence). V lost 6 bases and J 6 bases, leaving 17 bases between the germline ends.

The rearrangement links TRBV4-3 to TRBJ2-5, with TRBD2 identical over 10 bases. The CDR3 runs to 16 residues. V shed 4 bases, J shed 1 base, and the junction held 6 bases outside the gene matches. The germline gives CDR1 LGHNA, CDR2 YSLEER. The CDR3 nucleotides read TGCGCCAGCAGCCGGACTAGCGGAGCCCTCCAAGAGACCCAGTACTTC. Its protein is CASSRTSGALQETQYF.

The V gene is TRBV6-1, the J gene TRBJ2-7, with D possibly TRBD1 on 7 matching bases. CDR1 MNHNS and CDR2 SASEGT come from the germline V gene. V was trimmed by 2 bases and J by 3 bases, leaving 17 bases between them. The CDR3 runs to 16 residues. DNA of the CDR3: TGTGCCAGCAGTGAATTGGAGGGGGCGGGCCTCTACGAGCAGTACTTC. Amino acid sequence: CASSELEGAGLYEQYF.

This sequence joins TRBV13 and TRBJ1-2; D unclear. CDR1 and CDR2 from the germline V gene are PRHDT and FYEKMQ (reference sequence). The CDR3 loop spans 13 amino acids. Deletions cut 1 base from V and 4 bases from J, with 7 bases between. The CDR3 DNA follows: TGTGCCAGCAGCTTAGAAGGTTCCTATGGCTACACCTTC. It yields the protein CASSLEGSYGYTF.

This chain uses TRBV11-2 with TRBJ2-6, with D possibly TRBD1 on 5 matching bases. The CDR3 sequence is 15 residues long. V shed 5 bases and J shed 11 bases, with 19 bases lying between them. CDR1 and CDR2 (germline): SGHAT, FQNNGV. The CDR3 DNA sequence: TGTGCCAGCAGCGCCCCCCAGGACACCTTAGACGTCCTGACTTTC. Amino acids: CASSAPQDTLDVLTF.

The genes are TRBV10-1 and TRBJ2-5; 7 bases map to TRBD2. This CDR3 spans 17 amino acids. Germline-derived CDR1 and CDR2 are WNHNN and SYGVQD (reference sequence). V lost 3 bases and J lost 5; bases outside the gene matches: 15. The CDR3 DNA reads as TGCGCCAGCAGTGACCCGGTCCCGGGAGGAGGGGAGGAGACCCAGTACTTC. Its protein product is CASSDPVPGGGEETQYF.

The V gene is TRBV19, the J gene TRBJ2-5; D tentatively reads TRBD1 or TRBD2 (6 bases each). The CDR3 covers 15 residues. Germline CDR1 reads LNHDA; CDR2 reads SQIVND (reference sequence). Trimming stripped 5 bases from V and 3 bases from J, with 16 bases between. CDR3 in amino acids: CASSYAPGAKETQYF. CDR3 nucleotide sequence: TGTGCCAGTAGTTACGCTCCGGGGGCTAAAGAGACCCAGTACTTC. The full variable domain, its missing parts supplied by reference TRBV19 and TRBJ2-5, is DGGITQSPKYLFRKEGQNVTLSCEQNLNHDAMYWYRQDPGQGLRLIYYSQIVNDFQKGDIAEGYSVSREKKESFPLTVTSAQKNPTAFYLCASSYAPGAKETQYFGPGTRLLVL.

In DNA, the CDR3 is TGTGCCAGCAGTTACATGGGGAGCTCCTACGAGCAGTACTTC. Translation: CASSYMGSSYEQYF. V is TRBV6-5 and J is TRBJ2-7; the D gene is possibly TRBD2 (5 bases). Deletions cut 2 bases from V and 0 bases from J, with 8 bases between. CDR1 and CDR2 (germline): MNHEY, SVGAGI. The CDR3 covers 14 residues.

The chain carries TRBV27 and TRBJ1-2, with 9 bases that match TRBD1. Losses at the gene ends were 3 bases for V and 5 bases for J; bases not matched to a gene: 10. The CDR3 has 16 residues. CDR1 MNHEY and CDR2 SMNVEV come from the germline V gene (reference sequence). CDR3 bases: TGTGCCAGCAGTTTGTCCGGGACAGGGAGGGAATATGGCTACACCTTC. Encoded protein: CASSLSGTGREYGYTF.

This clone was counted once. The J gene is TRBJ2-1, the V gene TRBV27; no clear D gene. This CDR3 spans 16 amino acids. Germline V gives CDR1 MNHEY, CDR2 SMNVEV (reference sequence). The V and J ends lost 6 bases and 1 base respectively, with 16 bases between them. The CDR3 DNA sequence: TGTGCCAGCAGGGCTGGGCAGACGAGGTCCTACAATGAGCAGTTCTTC. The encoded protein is CASRAGQTRSYNEQFF.

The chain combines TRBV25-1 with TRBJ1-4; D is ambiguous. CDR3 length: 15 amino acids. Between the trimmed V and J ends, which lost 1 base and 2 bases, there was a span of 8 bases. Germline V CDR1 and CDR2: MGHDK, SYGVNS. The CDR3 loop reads CASSEFRETNEKLFF. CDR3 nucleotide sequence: TGTGCCAGCAGTGAATTTCGGGAGACTAATGAAAAACTGTTTTTT.

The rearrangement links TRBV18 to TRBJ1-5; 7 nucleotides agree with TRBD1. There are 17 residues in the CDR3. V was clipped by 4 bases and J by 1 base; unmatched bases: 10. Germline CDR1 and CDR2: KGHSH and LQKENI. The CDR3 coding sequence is TGTGCCAGCTCACTTTCCACGACAGGGATGAGCAATCAGCCCCAGCATTTT. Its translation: CASSLSTTGMSNQPQHF.

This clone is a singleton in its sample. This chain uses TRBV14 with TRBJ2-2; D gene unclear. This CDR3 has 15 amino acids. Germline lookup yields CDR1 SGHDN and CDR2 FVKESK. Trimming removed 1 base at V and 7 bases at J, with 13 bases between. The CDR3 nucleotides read TGTGCCAGCAGCCAAGTAATGGGTGCAGACGGGGAGCTGTTTTTT. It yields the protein CASSQVMGADGELFF.